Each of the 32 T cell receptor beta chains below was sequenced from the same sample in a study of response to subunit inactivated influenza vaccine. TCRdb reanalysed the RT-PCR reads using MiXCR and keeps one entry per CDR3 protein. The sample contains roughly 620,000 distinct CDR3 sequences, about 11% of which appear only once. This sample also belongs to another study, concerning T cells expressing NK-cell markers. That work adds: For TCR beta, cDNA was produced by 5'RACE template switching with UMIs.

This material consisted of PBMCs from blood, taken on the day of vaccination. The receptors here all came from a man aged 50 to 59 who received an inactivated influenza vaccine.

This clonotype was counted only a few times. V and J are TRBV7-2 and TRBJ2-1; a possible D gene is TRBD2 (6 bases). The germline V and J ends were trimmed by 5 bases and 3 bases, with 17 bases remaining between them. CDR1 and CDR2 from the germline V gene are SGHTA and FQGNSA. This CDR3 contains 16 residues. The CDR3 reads CASSGRTGTYYNEQFF. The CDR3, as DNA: TGTGCCAGCAGCGGAAGAACCGGGACTTACTACAATGAGCAGTTCTTC.

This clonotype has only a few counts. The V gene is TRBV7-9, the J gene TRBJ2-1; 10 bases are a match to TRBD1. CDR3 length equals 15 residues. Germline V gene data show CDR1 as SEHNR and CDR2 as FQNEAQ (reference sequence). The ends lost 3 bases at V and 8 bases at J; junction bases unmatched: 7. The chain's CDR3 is CASSFWTGGTDEQFF. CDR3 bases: TGTGCCAGCAGCTTCTGGACAGGGGGTACGGATGAGCAGTTCTTC. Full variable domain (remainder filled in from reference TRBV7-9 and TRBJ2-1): DTGVSQNPRHKITKRGQNVTFRCDPISEHNRLYWYRQTLGQGPEFLTYFQNEAQLEKSRLLSDRFSAERPKGSFSTLEIQRTEQGDSAMYLCASSFWTGGTDEQFFGPGTRLTVL.

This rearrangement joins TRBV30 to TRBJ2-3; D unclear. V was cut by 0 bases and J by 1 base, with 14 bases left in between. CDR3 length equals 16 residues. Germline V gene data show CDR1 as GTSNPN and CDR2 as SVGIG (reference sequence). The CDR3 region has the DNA TGTGCCTGGAGTGTCAAACGGGCATGGCGCACAGATACGCAGTATTTT. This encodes CAWSVKRAWRTDTQYF.

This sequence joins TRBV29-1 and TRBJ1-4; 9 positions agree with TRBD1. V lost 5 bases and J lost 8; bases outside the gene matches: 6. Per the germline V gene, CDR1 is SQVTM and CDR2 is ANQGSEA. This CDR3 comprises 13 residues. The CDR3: CSVKTGGEEKLFF. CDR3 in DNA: TGCAGCGTTAAAACAGGGGGCGAAGAAAAACTGTTTTTT.

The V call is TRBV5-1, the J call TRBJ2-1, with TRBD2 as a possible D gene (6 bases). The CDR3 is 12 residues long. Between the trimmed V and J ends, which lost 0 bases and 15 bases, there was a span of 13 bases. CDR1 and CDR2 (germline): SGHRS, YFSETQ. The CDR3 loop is CASSLGTSWLFF. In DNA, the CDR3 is TGCGCCAGCAGCTTGGGTACTAGCTGGCTGTTCTTC.

The CDR3 loop is CASSQESAGTSYRDTQYF. In DNA, the CDR3 is TGTGCCAGCAGCCAAGAATCCGCCGGGACTAGTTATCGAGATACGCAGTATTTT. The rearrangement joins TRBV14 to TRBJ2-3, with 8 bases fitting TRBD2. Germline V gene sequence: CDR1 SGHDN, CDR2 FVKESK. Unmatched junction bases numbered 13, after V lost 0 bases and J lost 5 bases. CDR3 length: 18 amino acids.

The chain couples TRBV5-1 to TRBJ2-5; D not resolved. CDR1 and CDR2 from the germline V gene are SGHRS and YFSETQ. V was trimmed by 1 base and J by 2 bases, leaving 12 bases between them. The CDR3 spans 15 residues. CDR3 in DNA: TGCGCCAGCAGCTTGTTTCCGGGCCCGCAAGAGACCCAGTACTTC. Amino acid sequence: CASSLFPGPQETQYF.

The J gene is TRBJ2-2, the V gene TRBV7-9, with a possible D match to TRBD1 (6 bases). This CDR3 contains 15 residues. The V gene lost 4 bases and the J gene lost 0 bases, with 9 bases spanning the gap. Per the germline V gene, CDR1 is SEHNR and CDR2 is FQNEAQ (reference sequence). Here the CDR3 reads CASSSTGSNTGELFF. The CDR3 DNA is TGTGCCAGCAGCTCGACAGGCTCGAACACCGGGGAGCTGTTTTTT.

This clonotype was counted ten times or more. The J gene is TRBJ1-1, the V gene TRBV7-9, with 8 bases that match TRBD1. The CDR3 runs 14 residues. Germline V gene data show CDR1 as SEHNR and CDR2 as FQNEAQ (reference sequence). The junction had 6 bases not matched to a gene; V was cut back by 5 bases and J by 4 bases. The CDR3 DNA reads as TGTGCCAGCAGCGAACGGACAGGGTTCACTGAAGCTTTCTTT. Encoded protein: CASSERTGFTEAFF.

In DNA, the CDR3 is TGTGCCAGCAGCCGAAGAGGGAGTGTGAGTGATGAGCAGTTCTTC. Encoded protein: CASSRRGSVSDEQFF. This sequence joins TRBV7-3 and TRBJ2-1; perhaps TRBD2 as D (5 bases). The V gene's germline CDR1 is SGHTA and CDR2 FQGTGA. Trimming stripped 5 bases from V and 8 bases from J, with 19 bases between. CDR3 length: 15 residues. Full variable domain (missing parts from reference TRBV7-3 and TRBJ2-1): GAGVSQTPSNKVTEKGKYVELRCDPISGHTALYWYRQSLGQGPEFLIYFQGTGAADDSGLPNDRFFAVRPEGSVSTLKIQRTERGDSAVYLCASSRRGSVSDEQFFGPGTRLTVL.

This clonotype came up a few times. CDR3 amino acids: CASSQRQGLAKNIQYF. As DNA, the CDR3 is TGTGCCAGCAGCCAAAGACAGGGTCTAGCCAAAAACATTCAGTACTTC. The chain links TRBV3-1 to TRBJ2-4; 7 positions agree with TRBD1. V was clipped by 2 bases and J by 0 bases; unmatched bases: 4. The CDR3 consists of 16 residues. The germline V gene encodes CDR1 LGHDT and CDR2 YNNKEL (reference sequence).

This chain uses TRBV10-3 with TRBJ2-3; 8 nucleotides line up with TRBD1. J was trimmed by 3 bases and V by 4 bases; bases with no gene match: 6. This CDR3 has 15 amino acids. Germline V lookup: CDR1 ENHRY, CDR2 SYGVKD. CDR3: CAISGTGPPTDTQYF. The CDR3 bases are TGTGCCATCAGTGGGACAGGGCCACCGACAGATACGCAGTATTTT.

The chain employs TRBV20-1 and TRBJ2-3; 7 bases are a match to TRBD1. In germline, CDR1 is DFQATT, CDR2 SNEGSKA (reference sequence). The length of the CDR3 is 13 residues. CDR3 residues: CRARQGFTDTQYF. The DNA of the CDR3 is TGCAGAGCCCGACAGGGCTTCACAGATACGCAGTATTTT.

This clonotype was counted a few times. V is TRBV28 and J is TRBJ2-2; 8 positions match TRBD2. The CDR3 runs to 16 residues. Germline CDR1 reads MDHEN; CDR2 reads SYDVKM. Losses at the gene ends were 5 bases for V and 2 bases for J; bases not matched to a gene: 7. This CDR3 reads CASSPLAGLNTGELFF. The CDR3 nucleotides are TGTGCCAGCAGTCCCTTAGCGGGGTTAAACACCGGGGAGCTGTTTTTT.

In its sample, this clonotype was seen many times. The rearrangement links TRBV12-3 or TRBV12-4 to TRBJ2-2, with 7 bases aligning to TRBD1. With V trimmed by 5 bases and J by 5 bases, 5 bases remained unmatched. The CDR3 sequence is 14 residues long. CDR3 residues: CASSNRGQTGELFF. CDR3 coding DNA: TGTGCCAGCAGTAACAGGGGACAAACCGGGGAGCTGTTTTTT.

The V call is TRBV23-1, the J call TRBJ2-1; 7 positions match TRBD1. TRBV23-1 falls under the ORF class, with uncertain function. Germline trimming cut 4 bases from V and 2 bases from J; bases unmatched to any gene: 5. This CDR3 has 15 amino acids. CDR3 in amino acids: CASSRRGRAYNEQFF. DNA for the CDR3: TGCGCCAGCAGTCGTAGGGGGCGTGCCTACAATGAGCAGTTCTTC.

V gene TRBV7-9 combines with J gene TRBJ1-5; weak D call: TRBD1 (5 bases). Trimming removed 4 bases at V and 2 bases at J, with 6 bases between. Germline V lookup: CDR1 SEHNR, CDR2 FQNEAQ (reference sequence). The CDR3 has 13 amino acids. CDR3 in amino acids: CASSWDGNQPQHF. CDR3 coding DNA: TGTGCCAGCAGCTGGGACGGCAATCAGCCCCAGCATTTT.

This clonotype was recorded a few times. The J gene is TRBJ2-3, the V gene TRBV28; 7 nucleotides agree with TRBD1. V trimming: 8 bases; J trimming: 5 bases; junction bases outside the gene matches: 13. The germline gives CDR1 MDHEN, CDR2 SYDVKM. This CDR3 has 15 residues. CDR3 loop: CASGNRGSGIDTQYF. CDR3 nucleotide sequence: TGTGCCAGCGGAAACAGGGGATCGGGGATAGATACGCAGTATTTT.

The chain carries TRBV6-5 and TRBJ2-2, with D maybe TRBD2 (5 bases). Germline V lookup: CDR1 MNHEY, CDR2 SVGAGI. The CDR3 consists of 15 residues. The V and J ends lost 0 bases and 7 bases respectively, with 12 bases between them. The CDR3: CASSYSIGAGGELFF. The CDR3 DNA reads TGTGCCAGCAGTTACTCGATTGGCGCGGGCGGGGAGCTGTTTTTT.

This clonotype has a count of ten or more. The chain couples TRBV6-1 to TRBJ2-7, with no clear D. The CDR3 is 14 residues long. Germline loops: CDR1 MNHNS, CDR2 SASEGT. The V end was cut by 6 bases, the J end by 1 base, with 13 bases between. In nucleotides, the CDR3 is TGTGCCAGCAGCCAGGCAGGCGTTTCCTACGAGCAGTACTTC. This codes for CASSQAGVSYEQYF.

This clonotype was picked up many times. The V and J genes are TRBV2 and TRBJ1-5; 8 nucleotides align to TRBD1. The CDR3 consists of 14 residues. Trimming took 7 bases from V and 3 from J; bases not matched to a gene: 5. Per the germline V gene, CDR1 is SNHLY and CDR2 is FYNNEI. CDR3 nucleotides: TGTGCCAGCACCCGGACAGGGAACAATCAGCCCCAGCATTTT. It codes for CASTRTGNNQPQHF.

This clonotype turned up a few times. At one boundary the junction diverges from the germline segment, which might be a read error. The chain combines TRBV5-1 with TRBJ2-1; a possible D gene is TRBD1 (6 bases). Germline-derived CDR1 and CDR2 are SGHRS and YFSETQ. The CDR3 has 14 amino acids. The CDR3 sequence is CASSLVRTANEQFF. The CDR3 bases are TGCGCCAGCAGTTTGGTCCGGACAGCCAATGAGCAGTTCTTC.

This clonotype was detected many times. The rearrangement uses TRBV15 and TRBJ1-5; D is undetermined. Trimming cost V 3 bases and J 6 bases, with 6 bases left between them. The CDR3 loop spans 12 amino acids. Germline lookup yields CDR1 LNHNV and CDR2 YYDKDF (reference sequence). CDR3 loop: CATSRSFQPQHF. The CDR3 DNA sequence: TGTGCCACCAGCAGGTCTTTTCAGCCCCAGCATTTT. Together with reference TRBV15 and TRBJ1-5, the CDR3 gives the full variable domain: DAMVIQNPRYQVTQFGKPVTLSCSQTLNHNVMYWYQQKSSQAPKLLFHYYDKDFNNEADTPDNFQSRRPNTSFCFLDIRSPGLGDTAMYLCATSRSFQPQHFGDGTRLSIL.

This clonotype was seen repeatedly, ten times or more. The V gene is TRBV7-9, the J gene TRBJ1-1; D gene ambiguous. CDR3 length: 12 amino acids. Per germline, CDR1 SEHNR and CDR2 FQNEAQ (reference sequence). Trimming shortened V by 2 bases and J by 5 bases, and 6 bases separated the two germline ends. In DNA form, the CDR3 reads TGTGCCAGCAGCTTAATTGGTACTGAAGCTTTCTTT. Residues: CASSLIGTEAFF.

This CDR3 is CASATRTGELFF. As DNA, the CDR3 is TGTGCCAGCGCCACCAGAACCGGGGAGCTGTTTTTT. The chain employs TRBV6-5 and TRBJ2-2; no reliable D call. The germline V and J ends were trimmed by 8 bases and 5 bases, with 9 bases remaining between them. CDR1 MNHEY and CDR2 SVGAGI come from the germline V gene. There are 12 residues in the CDR3.

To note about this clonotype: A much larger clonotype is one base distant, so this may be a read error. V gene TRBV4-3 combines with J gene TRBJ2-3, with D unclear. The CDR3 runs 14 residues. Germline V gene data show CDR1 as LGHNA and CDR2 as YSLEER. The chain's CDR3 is CASGQEYSTDTQYF. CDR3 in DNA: TGCGCCAGCGGCCAAGAGTACAGCACAGATACGCAGTATTTT.

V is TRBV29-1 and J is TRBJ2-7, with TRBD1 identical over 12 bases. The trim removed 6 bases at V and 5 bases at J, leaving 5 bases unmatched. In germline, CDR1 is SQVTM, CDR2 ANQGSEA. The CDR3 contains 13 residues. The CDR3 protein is CSVRGTGGHEQYF. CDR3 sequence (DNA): TGCAGCGTAAGGGGGACAGGGGGCCACGAGCAGTACTTC.

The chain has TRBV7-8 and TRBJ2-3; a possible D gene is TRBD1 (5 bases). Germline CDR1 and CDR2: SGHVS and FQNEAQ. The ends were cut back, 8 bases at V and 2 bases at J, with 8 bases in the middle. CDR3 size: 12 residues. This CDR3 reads CASHRLTDTQYF. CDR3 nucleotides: TGTGCCAGCCACAGGCTCACAGATACGCAGTATTTT.

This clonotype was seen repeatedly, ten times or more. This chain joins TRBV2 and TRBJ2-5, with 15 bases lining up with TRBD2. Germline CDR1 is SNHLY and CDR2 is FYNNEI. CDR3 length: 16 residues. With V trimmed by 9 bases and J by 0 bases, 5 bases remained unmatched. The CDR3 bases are TGTGCCAGGGGACTAGCGGGGGGCTTCCACCAAGAGACCCAGTACTTC. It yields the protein CARGLAGGFHQETQYF. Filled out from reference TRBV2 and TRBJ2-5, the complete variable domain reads EPEVTQTPSHQVTQMGQEVILRCVPISNHLYFYWYRQILGQKVEFLVSFYNNEISEKSEIFDDQFSVERPDGSNFTLKIRSTKLEDSAMYFCARGLAGGFHQETQYFGPGTRLLVL.

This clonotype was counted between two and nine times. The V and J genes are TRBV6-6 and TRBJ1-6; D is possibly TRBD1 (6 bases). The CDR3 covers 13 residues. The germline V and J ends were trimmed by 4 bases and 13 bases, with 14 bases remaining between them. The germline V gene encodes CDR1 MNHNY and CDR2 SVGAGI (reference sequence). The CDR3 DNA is TGTGCCAGCAGTTCGGACAGCCAGGGGCCCCTCCACTTT. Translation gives CASSSDSQGPLHF.

The CDR3, as DNA: TGCGCCAGCAGTGAGTGGAGCTCCTACAATGAGCAGTTCTTC. This gives the protein CASSEWSSYNEQFF. This rearrangement joins TRBV10-1 to TRBJ2-1; D is ambiguous. The CDR3 has 14 residues. V was shortened by 1 base and J by 0 bases, with 4 bases between the two germline ends. The germline CDR1 and CDR2 sequences are WNHNN and SYGVQD (reference sequence).

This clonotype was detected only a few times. CDR3 region: CASNDSGRATGELFF. CDR3 sequence (DNA): TGTGCCAGCAATGATAGCGGGAGGGCCACCGGGGAGCTGTTTTTT. J is TRBJ2-2 and V is TRBV28, with 11 bases identical to TRBD2. Germline lookup yields CDR1 MDHEN and CDR2 SYDVKM. With V trimmed by 7 bases and J by 4 bases, 5 bases remained unmatched. This CDR3 region has 15 residues.